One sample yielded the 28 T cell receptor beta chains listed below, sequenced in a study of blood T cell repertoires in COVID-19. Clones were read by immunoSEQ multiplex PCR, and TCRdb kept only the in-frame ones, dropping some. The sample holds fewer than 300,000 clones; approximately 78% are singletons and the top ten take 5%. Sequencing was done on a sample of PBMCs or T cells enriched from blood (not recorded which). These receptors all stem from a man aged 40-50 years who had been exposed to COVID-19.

CDR3 in DNA: TGTGCCAGCAGTTACAACAGGGAGGGCACTGAAGCTTTCTTT. Protein product: CASSYNREGTEAFF. The V gene is TRBV6-5, the J gene TRBJ1-1; the D gene is possibly TRBD1 (6 bases). V was shortened by 2 bases and J by 4 bases, with 11 bases between the two germline ends. The CDR3 length is 14 residues. Germline CDR1 is MNHEY and CDR2 is SVGAGI.

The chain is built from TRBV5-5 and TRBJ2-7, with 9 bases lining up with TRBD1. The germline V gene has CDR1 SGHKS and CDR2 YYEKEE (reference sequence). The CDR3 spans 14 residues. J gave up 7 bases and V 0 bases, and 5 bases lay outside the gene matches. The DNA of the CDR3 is TGTGCCAGCAGCTTGGGACAGGGGGTTGGTGAGCAGTACTTC. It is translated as CASSLGQGVGEQYF.

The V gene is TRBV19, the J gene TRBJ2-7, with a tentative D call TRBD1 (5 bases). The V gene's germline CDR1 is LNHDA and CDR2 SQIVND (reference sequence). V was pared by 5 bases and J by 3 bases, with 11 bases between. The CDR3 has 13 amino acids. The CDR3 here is CASSETVNYEQYF. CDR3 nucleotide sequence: TGTGCCAGTAGTGAGACAGTCAACTACGAGCAGTACTTC.

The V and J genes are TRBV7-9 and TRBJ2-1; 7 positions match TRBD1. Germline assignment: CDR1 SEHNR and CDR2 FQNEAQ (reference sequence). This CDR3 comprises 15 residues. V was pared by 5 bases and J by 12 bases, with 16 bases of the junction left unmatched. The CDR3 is CASSTGAQPKGRQFF. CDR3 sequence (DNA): TGTGCCAGCAGCACAGGGGCCCAGCCGAAGGGACGGCAGTTCTTC.

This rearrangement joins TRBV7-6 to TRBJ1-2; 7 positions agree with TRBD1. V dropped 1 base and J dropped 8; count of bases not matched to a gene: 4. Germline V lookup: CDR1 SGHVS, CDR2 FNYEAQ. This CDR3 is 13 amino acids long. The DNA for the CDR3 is TGTGCCAGCAGCTTAGAACAGGGGCACGGCTACACCTTC. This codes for CASSLEQGHGYTF.

In DNA, the CDR3 is TGTGCCAGCAGCTTCCCCCTCGGTTCTAGCGGGGGAATTACCTACAATGAGCAGTTCTTC. It is translated as CASSFPLGSSGGITYNEQFF. The genes are TRBV7-8 and TRBJ2-1; 10 nucleotides agree with TRBD2. This CDR3 region has 20 residues. The germline V gene encodes CDR1 SGHVS and CDR2 FQNEAQ. The V gene end was trimmed by 3 bases and the J gene end by 2 bases; junction bases not matched to a gene: 16.

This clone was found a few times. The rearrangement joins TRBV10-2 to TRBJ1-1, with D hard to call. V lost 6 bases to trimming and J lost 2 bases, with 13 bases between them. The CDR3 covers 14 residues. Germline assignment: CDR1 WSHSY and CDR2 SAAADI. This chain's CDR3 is CASRDTALNTEAFF. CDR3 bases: TGCGCCAGCAGAGACACCGCCTTAAACACTGAAGCTTTCTTT.

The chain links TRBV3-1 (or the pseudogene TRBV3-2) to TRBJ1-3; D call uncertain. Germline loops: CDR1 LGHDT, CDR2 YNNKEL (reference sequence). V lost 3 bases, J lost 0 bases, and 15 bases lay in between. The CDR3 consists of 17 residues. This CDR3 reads CASSHGPLRSSGNTIYF. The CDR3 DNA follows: TGTGCCAGCAGCCACGGCCCCTTGCGGAGCTCTGGAAACACCATATATTTT.

The CDR3 DNA sequence: TGTGCCAGTAGTATAGCCGGGACAGGGAGGTCCTACGAGCAGTACTTC. Translating gives CASSIAGTGRSYEQYF. The chain carries TRBV19 and TRBJ2-7; TRBD1 aligns across 9 bases. Germline CDR1 and CDR2: LNHDA and SQIVND (reference sequence). With 1 base clipped from V and 1 base from J, the junction kept 5 bases outside the gene matches. The CDR3 has 16 residues.

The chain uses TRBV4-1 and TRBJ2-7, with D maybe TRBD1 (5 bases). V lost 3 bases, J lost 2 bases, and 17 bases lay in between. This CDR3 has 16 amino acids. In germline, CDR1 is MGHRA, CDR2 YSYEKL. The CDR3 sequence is CASSHLSYLDTYEQYF. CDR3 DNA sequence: TGCGCCAGCAGCCATTTAAGTTACCTGGACACCTACGAGCAGTACTTC.

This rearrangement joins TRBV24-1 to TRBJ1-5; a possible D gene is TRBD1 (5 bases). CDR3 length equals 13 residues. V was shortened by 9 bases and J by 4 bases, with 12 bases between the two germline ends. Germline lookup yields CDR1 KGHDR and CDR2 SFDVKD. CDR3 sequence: CATQDGGNQPQHF. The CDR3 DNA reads TGTGCCACCCAAGACGGGGGAAATCAGCCCCAGCATTTT.

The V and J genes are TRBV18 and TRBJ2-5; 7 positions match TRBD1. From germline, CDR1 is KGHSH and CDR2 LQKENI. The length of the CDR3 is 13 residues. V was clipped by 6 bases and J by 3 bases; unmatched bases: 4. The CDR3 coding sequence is TGTGCCAGCTCTACCGGGACAGAAGAGACCCAGTACTTC. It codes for CASSTGTEETQYF.

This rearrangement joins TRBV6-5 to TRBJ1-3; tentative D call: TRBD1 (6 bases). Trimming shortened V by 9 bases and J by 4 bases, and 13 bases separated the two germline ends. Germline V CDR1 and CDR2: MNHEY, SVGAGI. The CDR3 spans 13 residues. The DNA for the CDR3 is TGTGCCAGTACTCGAAGGGGGGGAAACACCATATATTTT. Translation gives CASTRRGGNTIYF.

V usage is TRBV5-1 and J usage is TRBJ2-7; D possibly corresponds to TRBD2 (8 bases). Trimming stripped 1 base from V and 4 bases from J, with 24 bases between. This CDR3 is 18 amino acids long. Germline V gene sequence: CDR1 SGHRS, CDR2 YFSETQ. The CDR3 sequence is CASSLRGGTATKQYEQYF. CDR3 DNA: TGCGCCAGCAGCTTGCGGGGGGGGACAGCCACAAAGCAATACGAGCAGTACTTC.

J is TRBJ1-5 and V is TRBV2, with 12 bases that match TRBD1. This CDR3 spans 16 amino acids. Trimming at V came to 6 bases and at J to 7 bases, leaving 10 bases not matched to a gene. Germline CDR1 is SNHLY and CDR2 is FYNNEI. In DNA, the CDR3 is TGTGCCAGCAGGGACAACCCGGGACAGGGGGCCCAGCCCCAGCATTTT. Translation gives CASRDNPGQGAQPQHF.

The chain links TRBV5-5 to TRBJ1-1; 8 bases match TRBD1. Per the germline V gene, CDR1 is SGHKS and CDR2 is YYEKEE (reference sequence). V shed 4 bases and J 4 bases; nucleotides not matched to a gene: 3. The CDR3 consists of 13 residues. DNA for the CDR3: TGTGCCAGCAGCGCGACAGGGGCCACTGAAGCTTTCTTT. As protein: CASSATGATEAFF.

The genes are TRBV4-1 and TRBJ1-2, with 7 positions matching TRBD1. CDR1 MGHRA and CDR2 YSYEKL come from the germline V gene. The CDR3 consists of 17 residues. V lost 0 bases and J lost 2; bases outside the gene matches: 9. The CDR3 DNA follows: TGCGCCAGCAGCCAAGAAGGGGGCCTGAACGCCAACTATGGCTACACCTTC. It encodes CASSQEGGLNANYGYTF.

CDR3: CAGGGSRNTIYF. The CDR3 DNA reads TGTGCCGGGGGGGGGTCCCGAAACACCATATATTTT. This chain joins TRBV2 and TRBJ1-3; a possible D gene is TRBD1 (5 bases). Germline loops: CDR1 SNHLY, CDR2 FYNNEI. Trimming shortened V by 11 bases and J by 5 bases, and 13 bases separated the two germline ends. CDR3 length: 12 amino acids.

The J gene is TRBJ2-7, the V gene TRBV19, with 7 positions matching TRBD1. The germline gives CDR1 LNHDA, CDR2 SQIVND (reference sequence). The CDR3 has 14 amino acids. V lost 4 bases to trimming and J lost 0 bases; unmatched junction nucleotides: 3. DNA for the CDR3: TGTGCCAGTAGTAGGAGACAGGGCTCCTACGAGCAGTACTTC. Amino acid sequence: CASSRRQGSYEQYF.

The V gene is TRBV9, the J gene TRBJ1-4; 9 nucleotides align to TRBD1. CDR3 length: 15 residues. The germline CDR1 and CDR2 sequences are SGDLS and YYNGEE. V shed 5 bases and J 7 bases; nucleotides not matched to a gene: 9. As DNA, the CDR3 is TGTGCCAGCAGTACTCTACCGGGACAGGGTGAAAAACTGTTTTTT. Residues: CASSTLPGQGEKLFF.

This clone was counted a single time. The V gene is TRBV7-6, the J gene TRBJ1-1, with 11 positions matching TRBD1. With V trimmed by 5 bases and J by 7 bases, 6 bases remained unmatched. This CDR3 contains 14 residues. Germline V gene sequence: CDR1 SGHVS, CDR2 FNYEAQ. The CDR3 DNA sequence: TGTGCCAGCAGCACTAGGGGACAGGGGGGTGAAGCTTTCTTT. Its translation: CASSTRGQGGEAFF.

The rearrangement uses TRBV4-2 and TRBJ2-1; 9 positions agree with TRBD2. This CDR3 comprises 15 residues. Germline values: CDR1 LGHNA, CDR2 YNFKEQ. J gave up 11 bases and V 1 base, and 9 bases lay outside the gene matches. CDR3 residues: CASSQVMASGTQQFF. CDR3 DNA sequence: TGTGCCAGCAGCCAAGTGATGGCTAGCGGGACCCAGCAGTTCTTC.

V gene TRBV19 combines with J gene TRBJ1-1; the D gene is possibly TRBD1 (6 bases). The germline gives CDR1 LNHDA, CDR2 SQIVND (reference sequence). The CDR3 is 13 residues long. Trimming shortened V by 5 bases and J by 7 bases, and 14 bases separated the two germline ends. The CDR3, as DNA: TGTGCCAGTAGTCCTGGACAGAATGTTGAAGCTTTCTTT. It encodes CASSPGQNVEAFF.

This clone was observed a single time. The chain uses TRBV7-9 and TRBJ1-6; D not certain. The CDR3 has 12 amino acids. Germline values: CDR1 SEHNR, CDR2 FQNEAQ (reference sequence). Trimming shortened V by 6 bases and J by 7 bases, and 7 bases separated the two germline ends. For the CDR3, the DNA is TGTGCCAGCAGTTTGGCCAATTCACCCCTCCACTTT. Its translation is CASSLANSPLHF.

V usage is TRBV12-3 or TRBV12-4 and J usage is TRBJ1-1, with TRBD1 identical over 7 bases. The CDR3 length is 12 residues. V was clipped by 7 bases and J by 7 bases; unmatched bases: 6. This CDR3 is CASTTGQREAFF. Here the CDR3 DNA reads TGTGCCAGCACCACGGGACAGCGTGAAGCTTTCTTT.

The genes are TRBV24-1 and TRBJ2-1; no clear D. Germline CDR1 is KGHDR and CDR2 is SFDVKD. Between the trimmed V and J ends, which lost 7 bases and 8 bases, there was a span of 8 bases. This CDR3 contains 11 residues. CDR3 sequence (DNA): TGTGCCACCAGGTCGTTCCATGAGCAGTTCTTC. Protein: CATRSFHEQFF.

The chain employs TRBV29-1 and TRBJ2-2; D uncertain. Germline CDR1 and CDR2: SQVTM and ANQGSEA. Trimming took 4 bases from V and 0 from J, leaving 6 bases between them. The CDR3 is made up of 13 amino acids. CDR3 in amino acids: CSVGQSNTGELFF. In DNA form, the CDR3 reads TGCAGCGTTGGCCAGTCGAACACCGGGGAGCTGTTTTTT.

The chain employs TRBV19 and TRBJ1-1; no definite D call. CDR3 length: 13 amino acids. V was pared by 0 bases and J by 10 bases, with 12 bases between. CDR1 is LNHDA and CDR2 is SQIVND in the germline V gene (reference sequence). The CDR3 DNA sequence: TGTGCCAGTAGTATAGAAGGAGGGCTCGGAGCTTTCTTT. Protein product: CASSIEGGLGAFF.